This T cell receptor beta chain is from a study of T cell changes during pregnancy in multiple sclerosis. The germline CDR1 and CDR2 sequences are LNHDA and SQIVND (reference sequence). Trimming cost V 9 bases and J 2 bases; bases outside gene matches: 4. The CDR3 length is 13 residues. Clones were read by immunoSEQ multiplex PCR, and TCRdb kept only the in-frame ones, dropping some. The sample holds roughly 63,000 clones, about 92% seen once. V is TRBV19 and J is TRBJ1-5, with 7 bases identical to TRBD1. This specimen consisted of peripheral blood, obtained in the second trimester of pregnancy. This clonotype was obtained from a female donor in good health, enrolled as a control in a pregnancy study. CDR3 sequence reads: CASRQGGNQPQHF. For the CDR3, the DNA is TGTGCCAGCAGACAGGGTGGCAATCAGCCCCAGCATTTT.